These 9 T cell receptor beta chains originate from one sample sequenced in a study of T-cell reconstitution after alpha-beta-depleted transplantation in children. Unique molecular identifiers were used in preparing the TCRbeta library. Using its own MiXCR run on the PCR reads, TCRdb lists one record per CDR3 protein. The table lists 900,000 or so distinct CDR3 sequences, around 17% of them singletons. This sample comprised PBMCs, mostly from graft donor cells, obtained 360 days after TCRalphabeta/CD19-depleted stem cell transplant. All receptors come from a male patient between 10 and 17 years old who had a stem cell transplant for acute lymphoblastic leukemia, so the T cells may come from the graft donor.

This clonotype was counted a few times. This chain links TRBV9 with TRBJ2-2; TRBD2 is a possible D gene (5 bases). Germline assignment: CDR1 SGDLS and CDR2 YYNGEE. There are 18 residues in the CDR3. With 0 bases removed from V and 3 bases from J, the gap between germline ends came to 18 bases. The CDR3 nucleotides read TGTGCCAGCAGCGTAGGTAGGCTCAGCGGCAAGGACACCGGGGAGCTGTTTTTT. Translating gives CASSVGRLSGKDTGELFF.

The rearrangement links TRBV6-4 to TRBJ2-1; the D call may be TRBD1 or TRBD2 (6 bases each). Germline values: CDR1 MRHNA, CDR2 SNTAGT. This CDR3 has 16 residues. Trimming removed 4 bases from V and 9 bases from J, with 22 bases in between. Here the CDR3 reads CASSVHGGGGGGEQFF. CDR3 bases: TGTGCCAGCAGTGTACATGGGGGAGGTGGAGGGGGTGAGCAGTTCTTC.

This clonotype was found a few times. V is TRBV7-2 and J is TRBJ1-6; D remains unclear. V was clipped by 1 base and J by 7 bases, with 11 bases between them. The CDR3 is made up of 15 amino acids. CDR1 and CDR2 (germline): SGHTA, FQGNSA. The CDR3 sequence: CASSLGSGSNSPLHF. For the CDR3, the DNA is TGTGCCAGCAGCTTAGGTTCGGGGAGCAATTCACCCCTCCACTTT.

The V and J genes are TRBV5-1 and TRBJ2-1, with 9 bases identical to TRBD2. The CDR3 loop spans 15 amino acids. The V and J ends lost 2 bases and 8 bases, in that order; junction bases with no gene match: 8. Germline V CDR1 and CDR2: SGHRS, YFSETQ. The CDR3 nucleotides read TGCGCCAGCAGCTTCCGCCCCTTAGCGGGAGATGAGCAGTTCTTC. Its protein is CASSFRPLAGDEQFF.

This clonotype was counted a few times. The gene calls are TRBV12-3 or TRBV12-4 and TRBJ2-4, with D possibly matching TRBD1 (6 bases). The CDR3 is 20 amino acids. The ends were cut back, 6 bases at V and 0 bases at J, with 27 bases in the middle. The CDR3 DNA sequence: TGTGCCAGCAGACTCTGGACAGTTGGGTATCACTACCTAGCCAAAAACATTCAGTACTTC. Translating gives CASRLWTVGYHYLAKNIQYF.

The DNA for the CDR3 is TGCAGTGCTAATAAGCGGGAGGGCCCCGATACGCAGTATTTT. Its protein product is CSANKREGPDTQYF. The chain has TRBV20-1 and TRBJ2-3; 10 positions agree with TRBD2. V shed 4 bases and J 6 bases; nucleotides not matched to a gene: 7. The germline CDR1 and CDR2 sequences are DFQATT and SNEGSKA (reference sequence). This CDR3 comprises 14 residues.

This clonotype came up a few times. The genes are TRBV5-1 and TRBJ2-2; 7 positions match TRBD2. There are 16 residues in the CDR3. V gave up 4 bases and J gave up 0 bases; unmatched junction bases: 6. CDR1 and CDR2 (germline): SGHRS, YFSETQ. The DNA of the CDR3 is TGCGCCAGCAGCGCGACTAGCCGCTCGAACACCGGGGAGCTGTTTTTT. As protein: CASSATSRSNTGELFF.

The J gene is TRBJ2-1, the V gene TRBV20-1; 9 bases map to TRBD2. CDR1 is DFQATT, CDR2 SNEGSKA, per germline (reference sequence). The J segment lost 5 bases and the V segment lost 6 bases, leaving 14 bases of the junction unmatched. CDR3 length equals 16 residues. The CDR3 DNA sequence: TGCAGTGCCACTCAGGGCGGACTAGCGATAAACAATGAGCAGTTCTTC. It is translated as CSATQGGLAINNEQFF.

The CDR3 bases are TGTGCCAGCAGTGGGGACTATGACTATGGCTACACCTTC. Its protein is CASSGDYDYGYTF. The chain links TRBV2 to TRBJ1-2; tentative D call: TRBD1 (5 bases). V dropped 4 bases and J dropped 3 bases, with 9 bases sitting between them. Per the germline V gene, CDR1 is SNHLY and CDR2 is FYNNEI. This CDR3 has 13 amino acids. Combining the CDR3 with reference TRBV2 and TRBJ1-2 gives the whole variable domain EPEVTQTPSHQVTQMGQEVILRCVPISNHLYFYWYRQILGQKVEFLVSFYNNEISEKSEIFDDQFSVERPDGSNFTLKIRSTKLEDSAMYFCASSGDYDYGYTFGSGTRLTVV.